One and the same sample provided the 11 T cell receptor beta chains below, sequenced in a study of blood T cell repertoires in COVID-19. The repertoire was sequenced with immunoSEQ multiplex PCR; TCRdb's copy has only in-frame clones and lacks some. This table has 200,000 to 250,000 clones, 80% to 95% appearing once. Sequencing used peripheral blood. Receptor source: a man between 60 and 75 years old with COVID-19, enrolled during active disease.

This sequence joins TRBV12-3 or TRBV12-4 and TRBJ1-2; D call uncertain. Trimming stripped 3 bases from V and 7 bases from J, with 9 bases between. The CDR3 consists of 12 residues. The CDR3 reads CASSLPTSGYTF. Written as DNA, the CDR3 is TGTGCCAGCAGTTTGCCCACGAGTGGCTACACCTTC.

This chain joins TRBV29-1 and TRBJ2-1, with D tentatively TRBD1 (6 bases). Germline V gene lookup returns CDR1 SQVTM and CDR2 ANQGSEA. There are 13 residues in the CDR3. The V end lost 6 bases, the J end lost 9 bases, and 18 bases lay between the germline ends. In nucleotides, the CDR3 is TGCAGCGTGGACCTACAGGGCTGGGGTGAGCAGTTCTTC. Protein product: CSVDLQGWGEQFF.

The chain has TRBV6-5 and TRBJ1-5; D not resolved. Germline assignment: CDR1 MNHEY and CDR2 SVGAGI. The CDR3 loop spans 14 amino acids. The V end was cut by 8 bases, the J end by 5 bases, with 16 bases between. The CDR3, as DNA: TGTGCCAGCTCCTCGCTTGCGGGGTATCAGCCCCAGCATTTT. This encodes CASSSLAGYQPQHF.

This chain joins TRBV10-2 and TRBJ1-3; TRBD1 matches at 10 bases. V was clipped by 4 bases and J by 0 bases; unmatched bases: 12. The CDR3 has 19 residues. The V gene's germline CDR1 is WSHSY and CDR2 SAAADI. CDR3 bases: TGCGCCAGCAGTGTCCCTCCGGGACAGGGGATTAACTCTGGAAACACCATATATTTT. Its protein product is CASSVPPGQGINSGNTIYF.

The chain carries TRBV6-5 and TRBJ1-5; 8 positions match TRBD1. The V gene end was trimmed by 6 bases and the J gene end by 7 bases; junction bases not matched to a gene: 5. There are 13 residues in the CDR3. Germline CDR1 MNHEY, CDR2 SVGAGI. The DNA for the CDR3 is TGTGCCAGCAGCCAGGGGGCCGGCCAGCCCCAGCATTTT. It translates to CASSQGAGQPQHF.

The gene calls are TRBV5-1 and TRBJ1-1, with a tentative D call TRBD1 (6 bases). The CDR3 loop spans 12 amino acids. Per the germline V gene, CDR1 is SGHRS and CDR2 is YFSETQ. V was clipped by 6 bases and J by 4 bases, with 10 bases between them. The CDR3 sequence is CASNRDTTEAFF. CDR3 coding DNA: TGCGCCAGCAACCGGGACACCACTGAAGCTTTCTTT.

CDR3 residues: CAIRGTGRDYEQYF. The DNA of the CDR3 is TGTGCCATCAGGGGGACAGGGCGGGACTACGAGCAGTACTTC. This chain joins TRBV10-3 and TRBJ2-7; 9 bases map to TRBD1. Germline CDR1 reads ENHRY; CDR2 reads SYGVKD. The V gene end was trimmed by 6 bases and the J gene end by 3 bases; junction bases not matched to a gene: 6. CDR3 length: 14 residues.

The genes are TRBV6-6 and TRBJ2-2, with D possibly TRBD2 on 5 matching bases. CDR1 is MNHNY, CDR2 SVGAGI, per germline (reference sequence). V lost 2 bases to trimming and J lost 2 bases, with 9 bases between them. CDR3 length: 15 residues. CDR3 DNA sequence: TGTGCCAGCAGTTACCAGGCGGGTAACACCGGGGAGCTGTTTTTT. This codes for CASSYQAGNTGELFF.

The CDR3 spells CASSIPMLPGTGSYEQYF. The CDR3, as DNA: TGTGCCAGCAGCATTCCGATGCTTCCCGGGACAGGATCCTACGAGCAGTACTTC. This chain joins TRBV21-1 and TRBJ2-7; TRBD1 is the table's D call and was not checked against the DNA. TRBV21-1 is a pseudogene locus. The CDR3 has 18 amino acids.

The chain uses TRBV7-8 and TRBJ2-3, with 12 bases lining up with TRBD2. The CDR3 extends over 16 amino acids. Germline CDR1 reads SGHVS; CDR2 reads FQNEAQ. V gave up 1 base and J gave up 2 bases; unmatched junction bases: 1. DNA of the CDR3: TGTGCCAGCAGCTTAGGGACTAGCGGGAACACAGATACGCAGTATTTT. Translated, it gives CASSLGTSGNTDTQYF.

In DNA, the CDR3 is TGTGCCAGCAGCTTAGGCAGGGCAAACACTGAAGCTTTCTTT. Translating it yields CASSLGRANTEAFF. V usage is TRBV7-2 and J usage is TRBJ1-1; D possibly corresponds to TRBD1 (5 bases). Trimming took off 1 base at V and 2 bases at J, with 8 bases between the two ends. Germline V CDR1 and CDR2: SGHTA, FQGNSA. This CDR3 region has 14 residues.